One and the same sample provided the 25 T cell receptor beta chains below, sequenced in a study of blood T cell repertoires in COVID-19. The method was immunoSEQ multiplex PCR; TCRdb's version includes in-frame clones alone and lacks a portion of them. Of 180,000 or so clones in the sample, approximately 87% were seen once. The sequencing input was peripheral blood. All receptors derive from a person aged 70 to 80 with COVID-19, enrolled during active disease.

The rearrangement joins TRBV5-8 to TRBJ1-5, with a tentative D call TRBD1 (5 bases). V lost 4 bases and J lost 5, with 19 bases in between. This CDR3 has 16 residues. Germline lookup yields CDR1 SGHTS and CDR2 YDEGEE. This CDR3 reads CASSPSGARPDQPQHF. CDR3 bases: TGTGCCAGCAGCCCCAGTGGGGCCCGGCCCGATCAGCCCCAGCATTTT.

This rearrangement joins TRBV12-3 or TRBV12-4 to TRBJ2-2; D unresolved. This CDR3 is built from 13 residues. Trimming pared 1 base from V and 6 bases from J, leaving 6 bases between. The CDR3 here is CASSLGAPGELFF. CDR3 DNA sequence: TGTGCCAGCAGTTTAGGGGCTCCCGGGGAGCTGTTTTTT.

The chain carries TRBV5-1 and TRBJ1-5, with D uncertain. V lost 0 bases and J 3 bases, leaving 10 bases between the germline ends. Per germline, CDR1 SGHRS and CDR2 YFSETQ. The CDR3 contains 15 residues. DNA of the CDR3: TGCGCCAGCAGCTTGGGCCTAGGTCACAATCAGCCCCAGCATTTT. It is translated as CASSLGLGHNQPQHF.

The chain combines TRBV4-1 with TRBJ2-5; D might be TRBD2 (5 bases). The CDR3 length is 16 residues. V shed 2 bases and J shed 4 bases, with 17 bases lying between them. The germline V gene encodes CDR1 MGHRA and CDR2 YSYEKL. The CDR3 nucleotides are TGCGCCAGCAGCCAACCCCTGGACGGGGTTAGAGAGACCCAGTACTTC. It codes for CASSQPLDGVRETQYF.

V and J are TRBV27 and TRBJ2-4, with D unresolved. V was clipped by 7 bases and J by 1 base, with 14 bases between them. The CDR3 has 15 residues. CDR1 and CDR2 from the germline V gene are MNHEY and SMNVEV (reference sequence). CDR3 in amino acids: CASKNPGAAKNIQYF. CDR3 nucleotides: TGTGCCAGCAAGAACCCGGGTGCGGCCAAAAACATTCAGTACTTC.

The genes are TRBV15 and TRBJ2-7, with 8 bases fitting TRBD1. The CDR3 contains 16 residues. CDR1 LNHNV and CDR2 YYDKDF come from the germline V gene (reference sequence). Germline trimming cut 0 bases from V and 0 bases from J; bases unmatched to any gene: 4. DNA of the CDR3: TGTGCCACCAGCAGAGATCCCCAGGGGGCCTCCTACGAGCAGTACTTC. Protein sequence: CATSRDPQGASYEQYF.

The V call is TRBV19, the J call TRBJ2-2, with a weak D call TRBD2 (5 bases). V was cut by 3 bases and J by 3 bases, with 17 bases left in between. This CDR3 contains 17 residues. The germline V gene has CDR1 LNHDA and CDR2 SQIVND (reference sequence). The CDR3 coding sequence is TGTGCCAGTAGTATCTCACTCGTTTGGGGAGACACCGGGGAGCTGTTTTTT. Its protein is CASSISLVWGDTGELFF.

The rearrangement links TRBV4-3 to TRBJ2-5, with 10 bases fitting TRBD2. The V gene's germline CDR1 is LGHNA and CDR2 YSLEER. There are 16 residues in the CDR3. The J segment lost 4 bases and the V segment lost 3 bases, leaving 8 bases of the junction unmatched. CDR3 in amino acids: CASSQRLAGGGETQYF. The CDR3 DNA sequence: TGCGCCAGCAGCCAGCGACTAGCGGGCGGTGGAGAGACCCAGTACTTC.

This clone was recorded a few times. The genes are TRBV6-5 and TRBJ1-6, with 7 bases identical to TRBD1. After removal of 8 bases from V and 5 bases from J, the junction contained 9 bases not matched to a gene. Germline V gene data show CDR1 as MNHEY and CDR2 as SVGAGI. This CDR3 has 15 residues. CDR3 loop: CASSDRAFDNSPLHF. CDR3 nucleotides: TGTGCCAGCTCAGACAGGGCTTTCGATAATTCACCCCTCCACTTT.

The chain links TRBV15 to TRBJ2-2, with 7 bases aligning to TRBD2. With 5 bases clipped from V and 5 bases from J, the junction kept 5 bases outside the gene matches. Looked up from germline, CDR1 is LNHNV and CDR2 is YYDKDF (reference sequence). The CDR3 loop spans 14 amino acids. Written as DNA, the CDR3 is TGTGCCACCAGCGGCCAGCGGGGAACCGGGGAGCTGTTTTTT. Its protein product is CATSGQRGTGELFF.

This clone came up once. This CDR3 reads CAWSGQGKDGYTF. In DNA, the CDR3 is TGTGCCTGGAGCGGACAGGGAAAGGATGGCTACACCTTC. The chain uses TRBV30 and TRBJ1-2; 8 bases align to TRBD1. The CDR3 length is 13 residues. Germline lookup yields CDR1 GTSNPN and CDR2 SVGIG (reference sequence). Trimming cost V 3 bases and J 6 bases; bases outside gene matches: 6.

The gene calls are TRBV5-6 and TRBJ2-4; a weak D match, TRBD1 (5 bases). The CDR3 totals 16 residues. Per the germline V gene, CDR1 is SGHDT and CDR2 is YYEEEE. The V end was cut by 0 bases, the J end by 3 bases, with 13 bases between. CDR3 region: CASSLGGRNIKNIQYF. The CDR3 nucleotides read TGTGCCAGCAGCTTGGGGGGCCGTAATATCAAAAACATTCAGTACTTC.

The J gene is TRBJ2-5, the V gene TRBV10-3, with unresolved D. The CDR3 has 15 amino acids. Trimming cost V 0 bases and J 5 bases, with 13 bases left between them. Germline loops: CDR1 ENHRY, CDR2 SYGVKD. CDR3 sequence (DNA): TGTGCCATCAGTGAGTCGACGGGTGAGGCGGAGACCCAGTACTTC. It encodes CAISESTGEAETQYF.

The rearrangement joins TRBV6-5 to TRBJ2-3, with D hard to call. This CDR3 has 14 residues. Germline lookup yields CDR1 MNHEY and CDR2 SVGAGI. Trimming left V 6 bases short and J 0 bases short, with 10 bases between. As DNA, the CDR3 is TGTGCCAGCAGGTATACAGCTAGCACAGATACGCAGTATTTT. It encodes CASRYTASTDTQYF.

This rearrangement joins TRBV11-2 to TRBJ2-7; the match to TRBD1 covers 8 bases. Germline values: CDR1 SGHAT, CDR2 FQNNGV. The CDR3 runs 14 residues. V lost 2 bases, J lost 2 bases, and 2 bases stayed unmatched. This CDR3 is CASSLRTGTYEQYF. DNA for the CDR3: TGTGCCAGCAGCTTACGGACAGGGACCTACGAGCAGTACTTC.

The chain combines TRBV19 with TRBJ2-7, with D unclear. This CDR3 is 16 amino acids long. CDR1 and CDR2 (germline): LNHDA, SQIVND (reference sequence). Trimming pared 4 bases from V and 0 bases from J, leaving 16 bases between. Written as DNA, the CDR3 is TGTGCCAGTAGTAACGGCAGACAACCCACCTCCTACGAGCAGTACTTC. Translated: CASSNGRQPTSYEQYF.

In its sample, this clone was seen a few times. CDR3 sequence reads: CASSTRDRGSFFF. The CDR3 DNA sequence: TGTGCCAGTAGTACTCGGGACAGGGGAAGTTTCTTTTTT. V usage is TRBV19 and J usage is TRBJ1-4, with TRBD1 matching over 10 bases. Trimming removed 4 bases from V and 17 bases from J; junction bases left unmatched: 10. CDR3 length equals 13 residues. The V gene's germline CDR1 is LNHDA and CDR2 SQIVND (reference sequence).

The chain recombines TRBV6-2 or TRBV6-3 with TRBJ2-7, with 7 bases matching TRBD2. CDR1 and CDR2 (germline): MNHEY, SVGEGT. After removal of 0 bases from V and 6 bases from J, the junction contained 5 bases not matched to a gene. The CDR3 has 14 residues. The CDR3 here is CASSYSTAGVEQYF. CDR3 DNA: TGTGCCAGCAGTTACTCGACGGCGGGGGTCGAGCAGTACTTC.

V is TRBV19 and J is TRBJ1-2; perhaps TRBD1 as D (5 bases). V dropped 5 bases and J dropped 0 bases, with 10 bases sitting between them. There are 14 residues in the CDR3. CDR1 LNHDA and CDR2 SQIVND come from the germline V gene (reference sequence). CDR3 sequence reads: CASSAQVANYGYTF. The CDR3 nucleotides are TGTGCCAGTAGTGCACAGGTAGCTAACTATGGCTACACCTTC.

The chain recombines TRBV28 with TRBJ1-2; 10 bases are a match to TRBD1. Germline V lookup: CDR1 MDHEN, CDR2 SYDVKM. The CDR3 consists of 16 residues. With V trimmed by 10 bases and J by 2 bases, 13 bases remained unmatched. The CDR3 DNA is TGTGCCATTATGGGACAGGGGAAGAGAGGCAACTATGGCTACACCTTC. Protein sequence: CAIMGQGKRGNYGYTF.

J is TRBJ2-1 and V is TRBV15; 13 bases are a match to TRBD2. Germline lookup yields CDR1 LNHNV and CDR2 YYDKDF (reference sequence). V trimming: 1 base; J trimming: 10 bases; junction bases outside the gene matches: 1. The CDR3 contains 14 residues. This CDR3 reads CATSRGLAGGEQFF. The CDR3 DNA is TGTGCCACCAGCAGAGGACTAGCGGGGGGCGAGCAGTTCTTC. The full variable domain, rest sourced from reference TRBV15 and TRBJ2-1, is DAMVIQNPRYQVTQFGKPVTLSCSQTLNHNVMYWYQQKSSQAPKLLFHYYDKDFNNEADTPDNFQSRRPNTSFCFLDIRSPGLGDTAMYLCATSRGLAGGEQFFGPGTRLTVL.

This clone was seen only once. The CDR3 spells CASSVTGPETQYF. CDR3 nucleotides: TGTGCCAGCAGCGTGACAGGGCCAGAGACCCAGTACTTC. V and J are TRBV7-2 and TRBJ2-5; 7 bases are a match to TRBD1. The CDR3 runs to 13 residues. Germline loops: CDR1 SGHTA, CDR2 FQGNSA. The V segment lost 5 bases and the J segment 4 bases; nucleotides outside the gene matches: 4.

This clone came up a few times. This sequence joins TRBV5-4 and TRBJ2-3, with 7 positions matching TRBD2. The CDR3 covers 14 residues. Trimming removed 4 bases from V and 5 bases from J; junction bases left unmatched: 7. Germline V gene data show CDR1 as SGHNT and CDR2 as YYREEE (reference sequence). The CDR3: CASSPRLAGDTQYF. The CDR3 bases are TGTGCCAGCAGCCCAAGACTAGCCGGAGATACGCAGTATTTT.

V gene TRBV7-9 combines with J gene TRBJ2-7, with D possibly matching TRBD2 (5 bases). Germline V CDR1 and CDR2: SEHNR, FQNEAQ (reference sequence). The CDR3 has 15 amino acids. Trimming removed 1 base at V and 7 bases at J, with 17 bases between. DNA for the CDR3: TGTGCCAGCAGCTTAGAAGGGAGCCCCGCTTTAGAGCAGTACTTC. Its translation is CASSLEGSPALEQYF.

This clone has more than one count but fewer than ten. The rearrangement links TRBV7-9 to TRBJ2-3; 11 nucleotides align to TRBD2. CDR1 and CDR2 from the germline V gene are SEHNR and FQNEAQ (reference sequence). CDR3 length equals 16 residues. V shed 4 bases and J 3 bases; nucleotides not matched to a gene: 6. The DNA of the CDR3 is TGTGCCAGCAGCTCCTCGACTAGCGGGATGACAGATACGCAGTATTTT. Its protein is CASSSSTSGMTDTQYF.